This T cell receptor beta chain derives from a study of blood T cells in healthy people across ages (dated by TCRdb to the mid-2010s). Context from the whole study: In model experiments, template switching captured roughly one uniquely barcoded TCR beta cDNA molecule for every two T cells. Four age groups were formed from the donors: young (average around 15 years), middle-aged (just under 40), aged (62) and long-lived (82). To avoid experimental bias, donors of different ages were randomly spread across the sequencing lanes. Using deep sequencing normalized with unique cDNA molecular identifiers, the study measured how TCR beta repertoire diversity changes with age. Using the same blood draw, the study looked at two additional independent replicas of 1 million unique cDNA reads for two donors, one aged 18 to 30 and the other aged 80 or older. Results and caveats for the whole study, not just this receptor: Since profiling was done on bulk unsorted PBMCs, naive and antigen-experienced compartments could not be conclusively compared. Donor CMV infection status was unknown, potentially confounding age-related changes in expanded clonotypes. The long-lived group showed more naive CD4+ T cells, fewer expanded clones and increased TCR diversity than the aged group, suggesting age selection. As age increased, observed TCR beta diversity per million T cells dropped in a roughly linear way, and a significant reduction was already evident by age 40. Total diversity estimates from one million sequenced T cells were considered lower bounds and underestimates. There was a strong correlation between observed TCR beta diversity and the percentage of naive T cells measured by flow cytometry.

Counted from cysteine to phenylalanine, this CDR3 has 12 amino acids. CDR3 DNA is the only sequence kept; it has 36 bases, read in frame from the first base. CDR1 and CDR2, looked up from the germline V gene, are ENHRY and SYGVKD. Trimming costs V 7 bases and J 6 bases, and their ends lie 12 bases apart. The method was 5' RACE. TCRdb shows the sequencer as Illumina HiSeq 2500. A second PCR of roughly 6 to 11 cycles was run with a J-beta primer mix and a sample-barcoded 5' primer. A unique molecular identifier was introduced onto each TCR beta cDNA molecule by a template-switch 5' adaptor carrying 12 random nucleotides. Each sample yielded at least 3 million CDR3-containing paired-end reads. All of the RNA was converted into first-strand cDNA using the Mint cDNA synthesis kit, with a TRBC-specific oligonucleotide serving as the primer. All cDNA was treated with uracil-DNA glycosylase and then went through a first 18-cycle PCR with the universal primers M1SS and BC2_uni_R. The study's processing was this. For normalization, 1 million high-quality reads were randomly selected from each sample, with every read carrying a distinct molecular identifier. Instead of being binned into consensus sequences, reads that shared molecular identifiers were thrown out. CDR3 identification, clonotype clustering and error correction used MiTCR with a Q25 quality threshold and the strictest error-elimination algorithm. A nonparametric unseen species model using Euler transformation provided a lower-bound estimate of total TCR beta diversity. TCRdb ran its own pipeline on the public reads, namely fastp trimming at Q25 and MiXCR clone calling, and kept in-frame beta chains. Every distinct CDR3 protein forms one entry, paired with its most common genes and DNA. V and J calls and clone size were set by TCRdb, not the authors. This sample is represented by about 1.4 million distinct CDR3 sequences; roughly 59% of them were singletons. Of the sample, 6.7% is held by the ten largest clones.

The approximately 41 donors, aged 6 to 90 years, were systemically healthy Caucasian individuals from Russia. Roughly 9 milliliters of peripheral blood were drawn from each donor into EDTA-treated Vacutainer tubes. Ficoll-Paque density-gradient centrifugation was used to isolate PBMCs, with at least 6.5 million per sample. Trizol reagent was used to extract total RNA from PBMCs, with at least 5.5 micrograms per sample. For every donor, flow cytometry on a PBMC aliquot measured the percentage of naive CD45RAhigh/CD27high T cells. On this clonotype: The clone's antigen remains unknown. Base qualities are not provided; no much larger clone lies one nucleotide away.

Recombination joined TRBV10-3 with TRBJ1-2, and possibly TRBD1, on 5 matching bases. The TCR sequence derives from a man between 18 and 35 years old in good health. What was sequenced was blood. CDR3 sequence: CAITEGLDGYTF. The bases read TGTGCCATCACGGAGGGGTTAGATGGCTACACCTTC.